The 29 T cell receptor beta chains listed next were all sequenced from one sample in a study of Ad26.COV2.S vaccination and SARS-CoV-2 variants. The data were produced by immunoSEQ multiplex PCR, yet TCRdb's version contains in-frame clones alone and is incomplete. The sample includes roughly 700,000 clones, around 90% of them seen just once. Noted treatment: around 19 received Ad26.COV2.S at low or high dose, single or two shots; about five received placebo; per-sample allocation not given. Day 63 after the first vaccine or placebo injection was the time point for sampling. The specimen comprised peripheral blood, sampled in a trial of Ad26.COV2.S vaccine versus placebo. The source is a person between 18 and 60 years old who received the Ad26.COV2.S COVID-19 vaccine or a placebo.

This clone was counted once. The V and J genes are TRBV5-1 and TRBJ2-5; D assignment may be TRBD1 or TRBD2 (5 bases each). Looked up from germline, CDR1 is SGHRS and CDR2 is YFSETQ. The CDR3 is made up of 13 amino acids. Trimming stripped 2 bases from V and 5 bases from J, with 10 bases between. CDR3: CASSLVGVETQYF. The CDR3, as DNA: TGCGCCAGCAGCTTAGTGGGGGTTGAGACCCAGTACTTC.

The chain couples TRBV4-3 to TRBJ1-6; D gene ambiguous. The germline gives CDR1 LGHNA, CDR2 YSLEER. This CDR3 spans 14 amino acids. Trimming left V 0 bases short and J 13 bases short, with 13 bases between. Written as DNA, the CDR3 is TGCGCCAGCAGCCAAGATTCCGCCTCGGTGCCCCTCCACTTT. Its translation is CASSQDSASVPLHF.

This chain uses TRBV5-5 with TRBJ2-2; either TRBD1 or TRBD2 may supply D (5 bases each). Per germline, CDR1 SGHKS and CDR2 YYEKEE (reference sequence). The CDR3 totals 13 residues. V was shortened by 6 bases and J by 2 bases, with 8 bases between the two germline ends. CDR3 region: CASTGPNTGELFF. DNA of the CDR3: TGTGCCAGCACGGGACCAAACACCGGGGAGCTGTTTTTT.

J is TRBJ2-7 and V is TRBV29-1; perhaps TRBD1 as D (6 bases). Trimming removed 5 bases at V and 3 bases at J, with 20 bases between. CDR1 SQVTM and CDR2 ANQGSEA come from the germline V gene. This CDR3 region has 15 residues. CDR3: CSVKDRVGTNYEQYF. The CDR3 coding sequence is TGCAGCGTTAAGGACAGAGTAGGAACAAACTACGAGCAGTACTTC.

The chain links TRBV9 to TRBJ2-4, with 10 bases matching TRBD1. The CDR3 is 16 residues long. Germline-derived CDR1 and CDR2 are SGDLS and YYNGEE. V gave up 2 bases and J gave up 3 bases; unmatched junction bases: 5. CDR3 nucleotides: TGTGCCAGCAGCGTTGGGACAGGGGCTTTCAAAAACATTCAGTACTTC. It specifies CASSVGTGAFKNIQYF.

V is TRBV9 and J is TRBJ2-1; 11 nucleotides line up with TRBD2. The trim removed 4 bases at V and 7 bases at J, leaving 7 bases unmatched. CDR1 is SGDLS, CDR2 YYNGEE, per germline. The CDR3 has 15 amino acids. Here the CDR3 reads CASSQWTSGPNEQFF. The CDR3 DNA sequence: TGTGCCAGCAGCCAATGGACTAGCGGGCCAAATGAGCAGTTCTTC.

The V call is TRBV5-8, the J call TRBJ2-7, with D perhaps TRBD1 (6 bases). V was trimmed by 4 bases and J by 0 bases, leaving 14 bases between them. Germline V gene data show CDR1 as SGHTS and CDR2 as YDEGEE. The CDR3 spans 15 residues. The CDR3, as DNA: TGTGCCAGCAGCAAGAGACAGGAGGCCTCCTACGAGCAGTACTTC. Protein sequence: CASSKRQEASYEQYF.

The chain is built from TRBV15 and TRBJ2-6; the D gene is possibly TRBD1 (6 bases). The CDR3 runs 16 residues. CDR1 is LNHNV, CDR2 YYDKDF, per germline (reference sequence). V was pared by 0 bases and J by 2 bases, with 8 bases between. The CDR3 bases are TGTGCCACCAGCAGAGAGGACAGAGCTGGGGCCAACGTCCTGACTTTC. This encodes CATSREDRAGANVLTF.

This chain joins TRBV14 and TRBJ2-7; the D gene is possibly TRBD2 (5 bases). V shed 0 bases and J shed 3 bases, with 6 bases lying between them. Germline-derived CDR1 and CDR2 are SGHDN and FVKESK. The CDR3 spans 13 residues. The CDR3 coding sequence is TGTGCCAGCAGCCAAGATGGACTCTACGAGCAGTACTTC. This gives the protein CASSQDGLYEQYF.

CDR3 in amino acids: CATSGMSGKNKWSNQPQHF. CDR3 nucleotides: TGTGCCACCAGTGGCATGTCGGGGAAAAATAAATGGAGCAATCAGCCCCAGCATTTT. The chain has TRBV24-1 and TRBJ1-5, with D unresolved. Trimming cost V 5 bases and J 1 base, with 23 bases left between them. CDR1 is KGHDR and CDR2 is SFDVKD in the germline V gene. The CDR3 length is 19 residues.

V and J are TRBV6-5 and TRBJ2-1, with a tentative D call TRBD1 (6 bases). With 4 bases removed from V and 0 bases from J, the gap between germline ends came to 13 bases. This CDR3 spans 16 amino acids. Germline V gene sequence: CDR1 MNHEY, CDR2 SVGAGI. This CDR3 is CASSSTTGSSYNEQFF. The CDR3 nucleotides are TGTGCCAGCAGTTCAACTACAGGGAGCTCCTACAATGAGCAGTTCTTC.

V usage is TRBV7-8 and J usage is TRBJ2-2, with 8 bases lining up with TRBD1. This CDR3 spans 16 amino acids. V lost 3 bases and J lost 5; bases outside the gene matches: 8. CDR1 SGHVS and CDR2 FQNEAQ come from the germline V gene. The chain's CDR3 is CASSFGVTGVTGELFF. In nucleotides, the CDR3 is TGTGCCAGCAGCTTTGGGGTGACAGGGGTTACCGGGGAGCTGTTTTTT.

V and J are TRBV5-1 and TRBJ2-7; tentative D call: TRBD2 (6 bases). The germline V gene encodes CDR1 SGHRS and CDR2 YFSETQ. This CDR3 spans 16 amino acids. The ends were cut back, 3 bases at V and 3 bases at J, with 19 bases in the middle. The CDR3 DNA reads as TGCGCCAGCAGCTGGATGGGAGGTTCGACCTACTACGAGCAGTACTTC. Its translation is CASSWMGGSTYYEQYF. The whole variable domain, filled in from reference TRBV5-1 and TRBJ2-7, reads KAGVTQTPRYLIKTRGQQVTLSCSPISGHRSVSWYQQTPGQGLQFLFEYFSETQRNKGNFPGRFSGRQFSNSRSEMNVSTLELGDSALYLCASSWMGGSTYYEQYFGPGTRLTVT.

The V and J genes are TRBV6-4 and TRBJ1-1, with D possibly matching TRBD1 (5 bases). The CDR3 consists of 13 residues. Trimming cost V 6 bases and J 1 base, with 9 bases left between them. Germline loops: CDR1 MRHNA, CDR2 SNTAGT. CDR3 nucleotides: TGTGCCAGCAGAGCAGGGTGGAACACTGAAGCTTTCTTT. Encoded protein: CASRAGWNTEAFF.

The chain has TRBV5-4 and TRBJ1-1; D is unclear. This CDR3 region has 13 residues. The germline gives CDR1 SGHNT, CDR2 YYREEE (reference sequence). The V gene lost 4 bases and the J gene lost 7 bases, with 14 bases spanning the gap. The chain's CDR3 is CASSEGSLGEAFF. The DNA for the CDR3 is TGTGCCAGCAGCGAAGGGTCTCTTGGTGAAGCTTTCTTT. Full variable domain (outside the CDR3, taken from reference TRBV5-4 and TRBJ1-1): ETGVTQSPTHLIKTRGQQVTLRCSSQSGHNTVSWYQQALGQGPQFIFQYYREEENGRGNFPPRFSGLQFPNYSSELNVNALELDDSALYLCASSEGSLGEAFFGQGTRLTVV.

This clone was seen only a few times. V and J are TRBV4-1 and TRBJ1-2; D unresolved. Trimming stripped 0 bases from V and 7 bases from J, with 9 bases between. This CDR3 contains 13 residues. Germline lookup yields CDR1 MGHRA and CDR2 YSYEKL. In DNA form, the CDR3 reads TGCGCCAGCAGCCAAGATGGGCAGTTTGGCTACACCTTC. Protein sequence: CASSQDGQFGYTF.

The CDR3 loop is CASSIEGVGQPQHF. The CDR3 region has the DNA TGTGCCAGTAGTATAGAGGGGGTTGGGCAGCCCCAGCATTTT. V gene TRBV19 combines with J gene TRBJ1-5, with D possibly TRBD1 on 5 matching bases. V gave up 0 bases and J gave up 7 bases, with 10 bases separating them. Germline V gives CDR1 LNHDA, CDR2 SQIVND (reference sequence). This CDR3 spans 14 amino acids.

The V call is TRBV10-2, the J call TRBJ2-1; 13 bases fit TRBD2. Germline loops: CDR1 WSHSY, CDR2 SAAADI. Losses at the gene ends were 10 bases for V and 4 bases for J; bases not matched to a gene: 1. The CDR3 loop spans 13 amino acids. CDR3 nucleotide sequence: TGCGCCACGACTAGCGGGGGGTACAATGAGCAGTTCTTC. Its protein is CATTSGGYNEQFF.

The CDR3 sequence: CASSLSPDRASYEQYF. In DNA form, the CDR3 reads TGTGCCAGCAGCTTGTCGCCGGACAGGGCCTCCTACGAGCAGTACTTC. The J gene is TRBJ2-7, the V gene TRBV5-4; 8 positions agree with TRBD1. The germline gives CDR1 SGHNT, CDR2 YYREEE (reference sequence). Losses at the gene ends were 1 base for V and 0 bases for J; bases not matched to a gene: 6. The CDR3 extends over 16 amino acids.

The chain employs TRBV9 and TRBJ2-3; TRBD1 aligns across 8 bases. The CDR3 spans 18 residues. Germline values: CDR1 SGDLS, CDR2 YYNGEE. Trimming took 0 bases from V and 4 from J; bases not matched to a gene: 13. The CDR3 DNA reads as TGTGCCAGCAGCGTAGAGGGAACGAGGACAGGGAGACCAGATACGCAGTATTTT. Its translation: CASSVEGTRTGRPDTQYF. The full variable domain, rest sourced from reference TRBV9 and TRBJ2-3, is DSGVTQTPKHLITATGQRVTLRCSPRSGDLSVYWYQQSLDQGLQFLIQYYNGEERAKGNILERFSAQQFPDLHSELNLSSLELGDSALYFCASSVEGTRTGRPDTQYFGPGTRLTVL.

The V call is TRBV5-6, the J call TRBJ2-3, with TRBD1 as a possible D gene (5 bases). CDR1 and CDR2 from the germline V gene are SGHDT and YYEEEE. The V gene lost 6 bases and the J gene lost 2 bases, with 16 bases spanning the gap. CDR3 length equals 15 residues. This CDR3 reads CASTPKQDFTDTQYF. DNA for the CDR3: TGTGCCAGCACGCCTAAACAGGATTTCACAGATACGCAGTATTTT.

The CDR3 is CASSVSGTGSNQPQHF. CDR3 nucleotide sequence: TGTGCCAGCAGCGTCTCCGGGACAGGGAGCAATCAGCCCCAGCATTTT. The rearrangement links TRBV7-2 to TRBJ1-5, with 9 nucleotides matching TRBD1. The CDR3 runs to 16 residues. V shed 5 bases and J 1 base; nucleotides not matched to a gene: 6. Germline V gene sequence: CDR1 SGHTA, CDR2 FQGNSA.

The chain joins TRBV3-1 (or the pseudogene TRBV3-2) to TRBJ2-3; D is possibly TRBD1 or TRBD2 (6 bases each). Germline lookup yields CDR1 LGHDT and CDR2 YNNKEL (reference sequence). Deletions cut 0 bases from V and 4 bases from J, with 11 bases between. The CDR3 runs 15 residues. The CDR3 is CASSQDFGGADTQYF. The CDR3 DNA follows: TGTGCCAGCAGCCAAGATTTCGGGGGCGCAGATACGCAGTATTTT.

V usage is TRBV6-5 and J usage is TRBJ2-2; 8 bases line up with TRBD2. With V trimmed by 6 bases and J by 5 bases, 5 bases remained unmatched. The CDR3 totals 14 residues. CDR1 and CDR2 from the germline V gene are MNHEY and SVGAGI. CDR3 DNA: TGTGCCAGCAGACTAGCGGCCTGGACCGGGGAGCTGTTTTTT. The encoded protein is CASRLAAWTGELFF.

This sequence joins TRBV20-1 and TRBJ2-3; weak D call: TRBD1 (6 bases). Germline V lookup: CDR1 DFQATT, CDR2 SNEGSKA (reference sequence). The CDR3 covers 14 residues. V lost 3 bases and J 3 bases, leaving 13 bases between the germline ends. CDR3 nucleotide sequence: TGCAGTGCTAGTACTGGGGGCGTTACAGATACGCAGTATTTT. Protein product: CSASTGGVTDTQYF.

The chain recombines TRBV29-1 with TRBJ1-4, with D unresolved. Trimming removed 3 bases from V and 8 bases from J, with 10 bases in between. This CDR3 is built from 12 residues. Germline lookup yields CDR1 SQVTM and CDR2 ANQGSEA. The DNA for the CDR3 is TGCAGCGTTGAGTCGGGGAACGAAAAACTGTTTTTT. Translated, it gives CSVESGNEKLFF.

The chain links TRBV5-4 to TRBJ1-1, with 9 nucleotides matching TRBD1. In germline, CDR1 is SGHNT, CDR2 YYREEE (reference sequence). This CDR3 is 15 amino acids long. The V segment lost 4 bases and the J segment 3 bases; nucleotides outside the gene matches: 7. CDR3 residues: CASSPRTGVDTEAFF. The CDR3 bases are TGTGCCAGCAGCCCAAGGACAGGGGTCGACACTGAAGCTTTCTTT. Drawing the rest from reference TRBV5-4 and TRBJ1-1, the complete variable domain is ETGVTQSPTHLIKTRGQQVTLRCSSQSGHNTVSWYQQALGQGPQFIFQYYREEENGRGNFPPRFSGLQFPNYSSELNVNALELDDSALYLCASSPRTGVDTEAFFGQGTRLTVV.

V gene TRBV15 combines with J gene TRBJ2-1; the D gene is possibly TRBD2 (7 bases). The CDR3 runs to 16 residues. Trimming took off 5 bases at V and 2 bases at J, with 16 bases between the two ends. Looked up from germline, CDR1 is LNHNV and CDR2 is YYDKDF (reference sequence). The DNA of the CDR3 is TGTGCCACCAGCCCTAGGGGCGGGGGCCCCTACAATGAGCAGTTCTTC. The encoded protein is CATSPRGGGPYNEQFF.

The chain links TRBV2 to TRBJ1-2; 7 bases are a match to TRBD1. Unmatched junction bases numbered 9, after V lost 7 bases and J lost 7 bases. Germline values: CDR1 SNHLY, CDR2 FYNNEI. CDR3 length equals 13 residues. The CDR3 protein is CASNSRGVRGYTF. In DNA form, the CDR3 reads TGTGCCAGCAACTCCAGGGGGGTCCGTGGCTACACCTTC.